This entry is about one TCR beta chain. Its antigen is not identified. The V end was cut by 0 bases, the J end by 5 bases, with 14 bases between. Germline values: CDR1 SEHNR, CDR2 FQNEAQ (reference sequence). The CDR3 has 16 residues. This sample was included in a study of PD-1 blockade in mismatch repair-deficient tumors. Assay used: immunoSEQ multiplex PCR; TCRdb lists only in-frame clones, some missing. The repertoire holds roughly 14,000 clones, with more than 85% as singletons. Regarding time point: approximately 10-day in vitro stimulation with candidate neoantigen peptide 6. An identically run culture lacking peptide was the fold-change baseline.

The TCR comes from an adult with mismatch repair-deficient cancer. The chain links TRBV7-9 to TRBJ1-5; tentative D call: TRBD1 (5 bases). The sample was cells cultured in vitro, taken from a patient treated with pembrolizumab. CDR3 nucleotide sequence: TGTGCCAGCAGCTTAGCGGTCGGGGGGGGAGATCAGCCCCAGCATTTT. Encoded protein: CASSLAVGGGDQPQHF.